This is a list of T cell receptor beta chains from one sample in a study of early T cells in non-severe SARS-CoV-2 infection. Using its own MiXCR run on the 5' RACE reads, TCRdb lists one record per CDR3 protein. The sample consists of 50,000 to 80,000 distinct CDR3 sequences, 8% to 9% of them appearing once. This specimen consisted of whole blood, obtained at baseline. The receptors were sampled from an adult who was a healthcare worker with PCR-confirmed SARS-CoV-2 infection or an uninfected control (not recorded which). Both conserved end residues are trimmed from each CDR3.

J | V | CDR3
TRBJ2-4 | TRBV5-6 | ASSLRSGIQNIQY
TRBJ2-1 | TRBV4-2 | ASSQNANVLDEQF
TRBJ1-2 | TRBV7-6 | ASSLGPSYGYT
TRBJ1-4 | TRBV20-1 | SARVGPLLGKLF
TRBJ1-1 | TRBV18 | ASSPDGNTEAF
TRBJ2-7 | TRBV6-6 | ASSFPGSSYEQY
TRBJ2-3 | TRBV4-1 | ASSQAGRILTDTQY
TRBJ2-3 | TRBV18 | ASSIADTDTQY
TRBJ2-1 | TRBV29-1 | SVDLGVREQF
TRBJ2-1 | TRBV20-1 | SATRQGVRYEQF